This T cell receptor beta chain stems from a study of T-cell memory formation after mild COVID-19. Study overall: The two donors had largely donor-specific TCR clusters.

This CDR3 spans 14 amino acids. Germline assignment: CDR1 MNHEY and CDR2 SMNVEV (reference sequence). V shed 5 bases and J shed 0 bases, with 11 bases lying between them. Each CDR3 protein gets one entry after TCRdb re-called the 5' RACE reads with MiXCR. The table shows 400,000 to 550,000 distinct CDR3 sequences, with about 23% occurring only once. The source material was PBMCs or a T cell subset sorted from them (not recorded which). The rearrangement uses TRBV27 and TRBJ2-7; D gene uncertain. This sequence was found in an adult woman who had mild COVID-19 (a few samples of this study predate the infection). Cell type and time point are not known. The CDR3 loop reads CASSVIASSYEQYF. The CDR3 region has the DNA TGTGCCAGCAGTGTTATAGCCAGCTCCTACGAGCAGTACTTC.